In this sample, the clone carrying this TCR beta chain turned up a few times. The sample comes from a study of blood T cell repertoires in COVID-19. Study details: Acute-phase and convalescent COVID-19 samples originated in the United States, Italy and Spain.

Only in-frame clones appear in the TCRdb table, and some are missing; sequencing was by immunoSEQ multiplex PCR. Among under 250,000 clones, around 81% were seen once, and the ten largest hold roughly 2%. Germline V lookup: CDR1 MNHNY, CDR2 SVGAGI (reference sequence). The CDR3 runs to 15 residues. Trimming removed 5 bases from V and 2 bases from J; junction bases left unmatched: 6. Sequencing was carried out using peripheral blood. This sequence originates from a man aged 25-40 years who had recovered from COVID-19. This chain joins TRBV6-6 and TRBJ1-5, with 7 positions matching TRBD1. CDR3 residues: CASSTYRGGNQPQHF. The DNA of the CDR3 is TGTGCCAGCAGTACCTACAGGGGAGGCAATCAGCCCCAGCATTTT.